Below, one T cell receptor (beta chain) is given with its context. The germline V gene encodes CDR1 MGHDK and CDR2 SYGVNS. With 4 bases clipped from V and 4 bases from J, the junction kept 0 bases outside the gene matches. The CDR3 spans 13 residues. The sample is drawn from a study of T cell changes during pregnancy in multiple sclerosis. The protocol was immunoSEQ multiplex PCR, while the TCRdb copy is restricted to in-frame clones and leaves out a portion. The table shows tens of thousands of clones, with approximately 92% occurring only once. The sample was peripheral blood, taken in the second trimester of pregnancy. This clonotype was sampled from a female donor with multiple sclerosis, enrolled in a pregnancy study. This chain uses TRBV25-1 with TRBJ2-2; 7 bases fit TRBD2. DNA of the CDR3: TGTGCCAGCAGTGCGGGGGGCACCGGGGAGCTGTTTTTT. Encoded protein: CASSAGGTGELFF.